This T cell receptor beta chain comes out of a study of T cell responses to AZD1222 COVID-19 vaccine. The CDR3 has 15 residues. V lost 1 base, J lost 2 bases, and 11 bases lay in between. Germline assignment: CDR1 LGHNA and CDR2 YSLEER. Libraries were prepared by immunoSEQ multiplex PCR; TCRdb keeps only in-frame clonotypes and omits some of them. Of roughly 110,000 clones listed, about 92% were seen once; the top ten hold 7% to 9%. Sequenced here: peripheral blood, sampled 28 days after the second AZD1222 dose. This TCR was sampled from an adult who received the AZD1222 COVID-19 vaccine. This rearrangement joins TRBV4-3 to TRBJ1-2; D not certain. The CDR3, as DNA: TGCGCCAGCAGCCAAGGGGTGGGAGGAAACTATGGCTACACCTTC. Its protein is CASSQGVGGNYGYTF.